Listed here is a single TCR beta chain. Its antigen is still unknown. The template for TCR beta VDJ and CDR3 sequence profiling was genomic DNA. TCRdb reprocessed the reads with MiXCR, giving one entry per CDR3 protein. The sample gives about 120,000 distinct CDR3 sequences, approximately 36% of which show up once; over 2% is in the top ten. Sequencing involved patients with CD8+CD57+ cell expansion previously shown by flow cytometry. The data are from a study of CD8+CD57+ T cells in acquired aplastic anemia. Findings and limits, study-wide: Common to patients and controls were roughly 30 CD8+ CDR3 sequences.

The CDR3 has 14 amino acids. Germline CDR1 is DFQATT and CDR2 is SNEGSKA (reference sequence). V was pared by 5 bases and J by 5 bases, with 10 bases of the junction left unmatched. This receptor was taken from a human donor with aplastic anemia. Sequencing was done on a sample of sorted CD4+, CD8+, or CD8+CD57+ T cells (not recorded which) from PBMCs. J is TRBJ2-7 and V is TRBV20-1; TRBD2 aligns across 9 bases. The DNA for the CDR3 is TGCAGTGCTGCGCCAGCGGGGGGCCCCAACGAGCAGTACTTC. Its protein is CSAAPAGGPNEQYF.